This TCR beta chain came from a study of breast tumors, draining lymph nodes, adjacent tissues. TCRdb re-analysed the multiplex PCR reads in MiXCR, keeping a single row per CDR3 protein. Of around 130,000 distinct CDR3 sequences detected, less than 25% appear once; the ten largest clones hold roughly 2%. Remarks on this clonotype: What it recognizes is unknown.

The study's findings and limits: Luminal-like breast cancer showed significantly higher tumor–nontumor repertoire similarity than basal-like. Findings are consistent with lymph node origin and intratumoral expansion of most tumor T cells. That most tumor T cells come from lymph nodes remained unproven. Compared with lymph nodes, tumors were less diverse; compared with nontumor tissue, more.

In germline, CDR1 is MNHEY, CDR2 SVGAGI. V was clipped by 5 bases and J by 2 bases, with 15 bases between them. This CDR3 region has 15 residues. The lymph nodes were axillary draining lymph nodes from breast cancer patients. The sample was axillary lymph node tissue. This chain links TRBV6-5 with TRBJ1-2, with a tentative D call TRBD1 (6 bases). This clonotype was obtained from a female donor with breast cancer. Some clones in this sample may be carry-over from other donors' samples. The CDR3, as DNA: TGTGCCAGCAGTCCCGGGGCAGGGGCGAACTATGGCTACACCTTC. This translates into CASSPGAGANYGYTF.